Ten or more counts support the clone carrying this T cell receptor beta chain. Its antigen is undetermined. The data are from a study of T cells in Graves' hyperthyroidism and ophthalmopathy. Broader study findings: Blood also held most thyroid clonotypes expanded beyond 0.001.

Amplification of TCR beta CDR3 regions was performed using RNA transcripts as template. A set of HTBI primers served as the primers for a first-round RT-PCR of the TCR CDR3. TCRdb re-analysed the multiplex PCR reads in MiXCR, keeping a single row per CDR3 protein. In the table there are hundreds of thousands of distinct CDR3 sequences, roughly 40% of which are singletons. V shed 1 base and J shed 13 bases, with 7 bases lying between them. CDR1 and CDR2 from the germline V gene are SQVTM and ANQGSEA. CDR3 length: 9 amino acids. It was considered stable Graves' hyperthyroidism when ophthalmopathy did not progress within 18 months.

V usage is TRBV29-1 and J usage is TRBJ1-2; D gene ambiguous. Sequencing was carried out using blood. The source is a man aged 18 to 35 with Graves' hyperthyroidism. The CDR3 spells CSVEGTPTF. The CDR3 DNA reads TGCAGCGTTGAAGGCACCCCCACCTTC.